Presented here are 15 T cell receptor beta chains from one specimen sequenced in a study of radiotherapy plus CTLA-4 blockade in lung cancer. Sequencing used immunoSEQ multiplex PCR; TCRdb keeps in-frame clones, though not all of them. The sample consists of about 59,000 clones, about 70% of them appearing once. Sequences were derived from peripheral blood, sampled from a patient treated with radiotherapy plus ipilimumab. All receptors come from a human donor with non-small cell lung cancer whose response to radiotherapy plus ipilimumab could not be evaluated.

CDR3 sequence reads: CASSLTPGQGEFGYSPLHF. The CDR3 nucleotides are TGTGCCAGCAGCTTGACTCCGGGACAGGGAGAGTTCGGCTATTCACCCCTCCACTTT. V is TRBV7-8 and J is TRBJ1-6; 9 positions agree with TRBD1. CDR1 SGHVS and CDR2 FQNEAQ come from the germline V gene. The junction had 17 bases not matched to a gene; V was cut back by 3 bases and J by 8 bases. This CDR3 comprises 19 residues.

This clone was seen only a few times. This chain links TRBV4-3 with TRBJ1-1, with 8 bases identical to TRBD1. Trimming cost V 4 bases and J 2 bases; bases outside gene matches: 6. Germline V gene data show CDR1 as LGHNA and CDR2 as YSLEER. The CDR3 is 15 residues long. The CDR3 loop reads CASSRKDRDNTEAFF. The CDR3 DNA is TGCGCCAGCAGCCGGAAGGACAGGGATAACACTGAAGCTTTCTTT.

CDR3 sequence reads: CASSSNGLAGGSPYEQYF. The CDR3 DNA sequence: TGTGCCAGCAGCTCTAACGGACTAGCGGGAGGAAGCCCCTACGAGCAGTACTTC. The J gene is TRBJ2-7, the V gene TRBV7-2, with 14 nucleotides matching TRBD2. Germline assignment: CDR1 SGHTA and CDR2 FQGNSA. The CDR3 is 18 residues long. After removal of 4 bases from V and 2 bases from J, the junction contained 10 bases not matched to a gene. Full variable domain (outside the CDR3, taken from reference TRBV7-2 and TRBJ2-7): GAGVSQSPSNKVTEKGKDVELRCDPISGHTALYWYRQSLGQGLEFLIYFQGNSAPDKSGLPSDRFSAERTGGSVSTLTIQRTQQEDSAVYLCASSSNGLAGGSPYEQYFGPGTRLTVT.

The chain uses TRBV19 and TRBJ1-2; 9 bases map to TRBD1. CDR3 length equals 14 residues. Trimming at V came to 3 bases and at J to 4 bases, leaving 3 bases not matched to a gene. CDR1 is LNHDA and CDR2 is SQIVND in the germline V gene (reference sequence). The CDR3 nucleotides are TGTGCCAGTAGTATGCGGACAGGGGTCTATGGCTACACCTTC. Protein product: CASSMRTGVYGYTF.

This chain links TRBV4-1 with TRBJ2-2, with 13 bases identical to TRBD2. The CDR3 spans 15 residues. With 1 base clipped from V and 7 bases from J, the junction kept 0 bases outside the gene matches. Germline-derived CDR1 and CDR2 are MGHRA and YSYEKL. The CDR3 bases are TGCGCCAGCAGCCAAGGACTAGCGGGAGGCGGGGAGCTGTTTTTT. This gives the protein CASSQGLAGGGELFF.

The chain uses TRBV21-1 and TRBJ1-3; the table calls TRBD1, which could not be checked here. TRBV21-1 is termed a pseudogene. This CDR3 spans 16 amino acids. In nucleotides, the CDR3 is TGTGCCAGCAGCCCGCGTACGGACAGGGGGGGAAACACCATATATTTT. It yields the protein CASSPRTDRGGNTIYF.

This sequence joins TRBV5-4 and TRBJ2-5; possibly TRBD2 for D (7 bases). Germline loops: CDR1 SGHNT, CDR2 YYREEE (reference sequence). The CDR3 is made up of 15 amino acids. Deletions cut 1 base from V and 5 bases from J, with 15 bases between. The CDR3 is CASSLTGGRGETQYF. Written as DNA, the CDR3 is TGTGCCAGCAGCTTGACCGGGGGGCGGGGGGAGACCCAGTACTTC.

This chain links TRBV7-2 with TRBJ1-1; possibly TRBD1 for D (6 bases). Germline CDR1 SGHTA, CDR2 FQGNSA. The V gene lost 5 bases and the J gene lost 3 bases, with 16 bases spanning the gap. The CDR3 contains 15 residues. The CDR3 spells CASSAQYRADTEAFF. For the CDR3, the DNA is TGTGCCAGCAGCGCGCAGTACAGGGCGGACACTGAAGCTTTCTTT.

The gene calls are TRBV2 and TRBJ1-2, with a weak D call TRBD1 (5 bases). Germline values: CDR1 SNHLY, CDR2 FYNNEI. Trimming cost V 4 bases and J 4 bases, with 7 bases left between them. CDR3 length equals 12 residues. CDR3 in amino acids: CASSVGGYGYTF. The CDR3 DNA sequence: TGTGCCAGCAGTGTGGGGGGCTATGGCTACACCTTC. The variable domain in full, with the rest retrieved from reference TRBV2 and TRBJ1-2, is EPEVTQTPSHQVTQMGQEVILRCVPISNHLYFYWYRQILGQKVEFLVSFYNNEISEKSEIFDDQFSVERPDGSNFTLKIRSTKLEDSAMYFCASSVGGYGYTFGSGTRLTVV.

V usage is TRBV9 and J usage is TRBJ2-3; D not certain. The CDR3 loop spans 16 amino acids. V was clipped by 4 bases and J by 3 bases, with 18 bases between them. The V gene's germline CDR1 is SGDLS and CDR2 YYNGEE. In DNA, the CDR3 is TGTGCCAGCAGCCCGGAAACCCAGACTCCAACAGATACGCAGTATTTT. It specifies CASSPETQTPTDTQYF. The variable domain in full, with the rest retrieved from reference TRBV9 and TRBJ2-3, is DSGVTQTPKHLITATGQRVTLRCSPRSGDLSVYWYQQSLDQGLQFLIQYYNGEERAKGNILERFSAQQFPDLHSELNLSSLELGDSALYFCASSPETQTPTDTQYFGPGTRLTVL.

The J gene is TRBJ2-1, the V gene TRBV7-3; maybe TRBD2 (5 bases). The V gene's germline CDR1 is SGHTA and CDR2 FQGTGA. Trimming took off 3 bases at V and 6 bases at J, with 21 bases between the two ends. The CDR3 is 17 residues long. In DNA form, the CDR3 reads TGTGCCAGCAGCTTCGGACGATCGAAGGTCGCGGGCAATGAGCAGTTCTTC. It is translated as CASSFGRSKVAGNEQFF.

This chain uses TRBV19 with TRBJ2-3, with D perhaps TRBD2 (6 bases). The ends were cut back, 6 bases at V and 0 bases at J, with 10 bases in the middle. From germline, CDR1 is LNHDA and CDR2 SQIVND (reference sequence). The CDR3 totals 14 residues. Written as DNA, the CDR3 is TGTGCCAGTAGCCTGGGGGGTAGCACAGATACGCAGTATTTT. It codes for CASSLGGSTDTQYF.

The genes are TRBV18 and TRBJ1-4; 7 positions agree with TRBD1. In germline, CDR1 is KGHSH, CDR2 LQKENI. The CDR3 loop spans 17 amino acids. Trimming cost V 0 bases and J 5 bases; bases outside gene matches: 9. The CDR3 region has the DNA TGTGCCAGCTCACCACCTACACCCGGGACAGAAAATGAAAAACTGTTTTTT. Translating gives CASSPPTPGTENEKLFF. The complete variable domain, with remaining parts taken from reference TRBV18 and TRBJ1-4, reads NAGVMQNPRHLVRRRGQEARLRCSPMKGHSHVYWYRQLPEEGLKFMVYLQKENIIDESGMPKERFSAEFPKEGPSILRIQQVVRGDSAAYFCASSPPTPGTENEKLFFGSGTQLSVL.

The V gene is TRBV25-1, the J gene TRBJ1-2, with D possibly being TRBD1 (5 bases). This CDR3 comprises 13 residues. Germline values: CDR1 MGHDK, CDR2 SYGVNS. V lost 5 bases to trimming and J lost 0 bases, with 7 bases between them. The DNA for the CDR3 is TGTGCCAGCAGTCAGGGTTCTAACTATGGCTACACCTTC. Translating it yields CASSQGSNYGYTF.

This clone turned up a few times. The chain has TRBV14 and TRBJ1-1; D gene unclear. Per the germline V gene, CDR1 is SGHDN and CDR2 is FVKESK. CDR3 length: 14 amino acids. Trimming took off 1 base at V and 4 bases at J, with 10 bases between the two ends. The CDR3 coding sequence is TGTGCCAGCAGCCAAGTGCAGGTTGGCACTGAAGCTTTCTTT. This gives the protein CASSQVQVGTEAFF.